This is a list of T cell receptor beta chains from one sample in a study of cytomegalovirus exposure and HLA in healthy donors. Clones were read by immunoSEQ multiplex PCR, and TCRdb kept only the in-frame ones, dropping some. The sample shows some 160,000 clones, roughly 80% of them seen only once. Sequencing was carried out using PBMCs. These receptors came from a male donor in good health and CMV-seropositive. Each CDR3 is given with its conserved first and last residue. A D gene is named only where the DNA matches it firmly. Clone size, where shown, is once, few, many, or a class for clones that have expanded.

abundance,j_gene,d_gene,v_gene,CDR3nt,CDR3aa
.,TRBJ2-3,TRBD1,TRBV5-1,TGCGCCAGCAGCTCTCAGACAGGGGTCACAGATACGCAGTATTTT,CASSSQTGVTDTQYF
.,TRBJ2-2,TRBD2,TRBV5-1,TGCGCCAGTCTGGCTAGCGGGAGGGCCGCCGGGGAGCTGTTTTTT,CASLASGRAAGELFF
.,TRBJ1-2,TRBD1,TRBV9,TGTGCCAGCAGCGAGGGGACAGGGGGCCATCGCTATGGCTACACCTTC,CASSEGTGGHRYGYTF
.,TRBJ2-3,TRBD2,TRBV12-5,TGTGCTAGTGGTTTGGGGGTAGCGGGACCTAGCACAGATACGCAGTATTTT,CASGLGVAGPSTDTQYF
few,TRBJ2-1,.,TRBV7-2,TGTGCCAGCAGCCTTACTAGGCATTACAATGAGCAGTTCTTC,CASSLTRHYNEQFF
once,TRBJ2-1,.,TRBV11-3,TGTGCCAGCAGCTTAGAGCTAGCTTCTGAGCAGTTCTTC,CASSLELASEQFF
.,TRBJ2-3,.,TRBV9,TGTGCCAGCAGCGTAGCGAACGCGGTGGGTCCGCAGTATTTT,CASSVANAVGPQYF
few,TRBJ1-2,TRBD1,TRBV5-6,TGTGCCAGCAGCATCGACAGGGGCTGGGACTATGGCTACACCTTC,CASSIDRGWDYGYTF
few,TRBJ1-3,.,TRBV5-6,TGTGCCAGCAGCTCCTTCCGGATTCAGGGTCCCTTCTCTGGAAACACCATATATTTT,CASSSFRIQGPFSGNTIYF
.,TRBJ2-4,TRBD2,TRBV13,TGTGCCAGCAGCCTACGGACTAGCGGGGGGTTAGCCAAAAACAGTCAGTACTTC,CASSLRTSGGLAKNSQYF
.,TRBJ2-6,TRBD1,TRBV11-3,TGTGCCAGCAGTTCGTCCCGGGACAGGGCGAACTCTGGGGCCAACGTCCTGACTTTC,CASSSSRDRANSGANVLTF
.,TRBJ2-1,TRBD2,TRBV30,TGTGCCTGGAGGGGCGGGGGCTACAATGAGCAGTTCTTC,CAWRGGGYNEQFF
.,TRBJ2-3,TRBD1,TRBV12-5,TGTGCTAGCGGTATAGGACAGGCTAATACAGATACGCAGTATTTT,CASGIGQANTDTQYF
.,TRBJ1-1,TRBD1,TRBV9,TGTGCCAGCAGCGTATCGTGGACAGGGAAGACTGAAGCTTTCTTT,CASSVSWTGKTEAFF
.,TRBJ2-5,TRBD1,TRBV4-3,TGCGCCAGCAGCCAAGAAGGGCGGACAGGGGGTTGGGAGACCCAGTACTTC,CASSQEGRTGGWETQYF
once,TRBJ2-5,TRBD1,TRBV19,TGTGTCAGTAGCCGGGACAGAAAAGAGACCCAGTACTTC,CVSSRDRKETQYF
once,TRBJ2-5,.,TRBV19,TGTGCCAGTAGTATAGACCCCCTAGAGACCCAGTACTTC,CASSIDPLETQYF
.,TRBJ2-1,TRBD2,TRBV10-3,TGTGCCATCAGACCAGCGGGAGCATCCTACAATGAGCAGTTCTTC,CAIRPAGASYNEQFF
.,TRBJ2-5,.,TRBV30,TGTGCCTGGAGTGTAGGACTCCAAGAGACCCAGTACTTC,CAWSVGLQETQYF
.,TRBJ2-7,TRBD1,TRBV5-5,TGTGCCAGCAGCTTTAATTATGGGCAGGGGGTGAGCGAGCAGTACTTC,CASSFNYGQGVSEQYF
.,TRBJ2-1,TRBD1,TRBV6-6,TGTGCCAGCAGTGACCAGGGGGACTCCTACAATGAGCAGTTCTTC,CASSDQGDSYNEQFF
.,TRBJ2-5,TRBD1,TRBV18,TGTGCCAGCTCACCCTCGAGAACAGGGGGGGAGACCCAGTACTTC,CASSPSRTGGETQYF
.,TRBJ1-1,.,TRBV7-2,TGTGCCAGCAGCTTACGGACAGCCATGAACACTGAAGCTTTCTTT,CASSLRTAMNTEAFF
.,TRBJ2-2,.,TRBV2,TGTGCCAGCAGTGAATCAGGCGGGGAGCTGTTTTTT,CASSESGGELFF
.,TRBJ2-7,TRBD1,TRBV9,TGTGCCAGCAGCGTAGGCAGGGGGTTCGACGAGCAGTACTTC,CASSVGRGFDEQYF
few,TRBJ1-1,.,TRBV18,TGTGCCAGCTCACCCGGGCGGGGCGCGAACACTGAAGCTTTCTTT,CASSPGRGANTEAFF
.,TRBJ1-4,.,TRBV5-1,TGCGCCAGCAGCGTGCAGGGGTCTGAAAAACTGTTTTTT,CASSVQGSEKLFF
.,TRBJ2-2,.,TRBV4-1,TGCGCCAGCAGCCGAGCCCAATACGGGGAGCTGTTTTTT,CASSRAQYGELFF
once,TRBJ2-1,TRBD1,TRBV23-1,TGCGCCAGCAGTCAATCGACAGGGTTTGATGAGCAGTTCTTC,CASSQSTGFDEQFF
.,TRBJ2-3,.,TRBV28,TGTGCCAGCAGTTGGTCCGGGGTCGGAGATACGCAGTATTTT,CASSWSGVGDTQYF
.,TRBJ2-7,.,TRBV6-5,TGTGCCAGCAGGCAGGGTTACGAGCAGTACTTC,CASRQGYEQYF
.,TRBJ1-2,TRBD1,TRBV18,TGTGCCAGCTCACCACCACAGGGGCCGCAAACCCGGCAGGGCTACACCTTC,CASSPPQGPQTRQGYTF
.,TRBJ2-3,TRBD2,TRBV7-7,TGTGCCAGCAGCTCCGGGGGGCTAGCGGGGGTCACAGATACGCAGTATTTT,CASSSGGLAGVTDTQYF
.,TRBJ1-2,TRBD1,TRBV5-6,TGTGCCAGCAGCTTGGGGACAGGGTACGGCTACACCTTC,CASSLGTGYGYTF
.,TRBJ1-3,TRBD1,TRBV30,TGTGCCTGGAGTGTACGGACAGGGGGCGGAAACACCATATATTTT,CAWSVRTGGGNTIYF
.,TRBJ2-2,TRBD2,TRBV9,TGTGCCAGCAGCGGGCGACTAGCGGGGGTGTCCGGGGAGCTGTTTTTT,CASSGRLAGVSGELFF
.,TRBJ1-1,.,TRBV6-6,TGTGCCTGGAGCACGGGTTTGAACACTGAAGCTTTCTTT,CAWSTGLNTEAFF
.,TRBJ2-1,TRBD1,TRBV7-2,TGTGCCAGCAGCTTTGTTGGGACAGGGGGCTCCTACAATGAGCAGTTCTTC,CASSFVGTGGSYNEQFF